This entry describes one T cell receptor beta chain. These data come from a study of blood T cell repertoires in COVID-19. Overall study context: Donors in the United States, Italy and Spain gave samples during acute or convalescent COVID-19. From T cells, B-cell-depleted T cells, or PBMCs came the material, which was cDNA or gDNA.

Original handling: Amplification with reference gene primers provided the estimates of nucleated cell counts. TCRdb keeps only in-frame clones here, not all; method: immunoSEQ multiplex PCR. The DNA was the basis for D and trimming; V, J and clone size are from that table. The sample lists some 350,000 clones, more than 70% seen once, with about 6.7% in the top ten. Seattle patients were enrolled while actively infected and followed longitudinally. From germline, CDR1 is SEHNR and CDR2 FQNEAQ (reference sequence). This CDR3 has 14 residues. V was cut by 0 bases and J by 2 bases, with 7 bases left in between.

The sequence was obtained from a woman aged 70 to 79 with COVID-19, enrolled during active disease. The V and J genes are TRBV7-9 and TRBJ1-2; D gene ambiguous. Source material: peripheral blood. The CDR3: CASSLAPGNYGYTF. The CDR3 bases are TGTGCCAGCAGCTTAGCGCCCGGGAACTATGGCTACACCTTC.